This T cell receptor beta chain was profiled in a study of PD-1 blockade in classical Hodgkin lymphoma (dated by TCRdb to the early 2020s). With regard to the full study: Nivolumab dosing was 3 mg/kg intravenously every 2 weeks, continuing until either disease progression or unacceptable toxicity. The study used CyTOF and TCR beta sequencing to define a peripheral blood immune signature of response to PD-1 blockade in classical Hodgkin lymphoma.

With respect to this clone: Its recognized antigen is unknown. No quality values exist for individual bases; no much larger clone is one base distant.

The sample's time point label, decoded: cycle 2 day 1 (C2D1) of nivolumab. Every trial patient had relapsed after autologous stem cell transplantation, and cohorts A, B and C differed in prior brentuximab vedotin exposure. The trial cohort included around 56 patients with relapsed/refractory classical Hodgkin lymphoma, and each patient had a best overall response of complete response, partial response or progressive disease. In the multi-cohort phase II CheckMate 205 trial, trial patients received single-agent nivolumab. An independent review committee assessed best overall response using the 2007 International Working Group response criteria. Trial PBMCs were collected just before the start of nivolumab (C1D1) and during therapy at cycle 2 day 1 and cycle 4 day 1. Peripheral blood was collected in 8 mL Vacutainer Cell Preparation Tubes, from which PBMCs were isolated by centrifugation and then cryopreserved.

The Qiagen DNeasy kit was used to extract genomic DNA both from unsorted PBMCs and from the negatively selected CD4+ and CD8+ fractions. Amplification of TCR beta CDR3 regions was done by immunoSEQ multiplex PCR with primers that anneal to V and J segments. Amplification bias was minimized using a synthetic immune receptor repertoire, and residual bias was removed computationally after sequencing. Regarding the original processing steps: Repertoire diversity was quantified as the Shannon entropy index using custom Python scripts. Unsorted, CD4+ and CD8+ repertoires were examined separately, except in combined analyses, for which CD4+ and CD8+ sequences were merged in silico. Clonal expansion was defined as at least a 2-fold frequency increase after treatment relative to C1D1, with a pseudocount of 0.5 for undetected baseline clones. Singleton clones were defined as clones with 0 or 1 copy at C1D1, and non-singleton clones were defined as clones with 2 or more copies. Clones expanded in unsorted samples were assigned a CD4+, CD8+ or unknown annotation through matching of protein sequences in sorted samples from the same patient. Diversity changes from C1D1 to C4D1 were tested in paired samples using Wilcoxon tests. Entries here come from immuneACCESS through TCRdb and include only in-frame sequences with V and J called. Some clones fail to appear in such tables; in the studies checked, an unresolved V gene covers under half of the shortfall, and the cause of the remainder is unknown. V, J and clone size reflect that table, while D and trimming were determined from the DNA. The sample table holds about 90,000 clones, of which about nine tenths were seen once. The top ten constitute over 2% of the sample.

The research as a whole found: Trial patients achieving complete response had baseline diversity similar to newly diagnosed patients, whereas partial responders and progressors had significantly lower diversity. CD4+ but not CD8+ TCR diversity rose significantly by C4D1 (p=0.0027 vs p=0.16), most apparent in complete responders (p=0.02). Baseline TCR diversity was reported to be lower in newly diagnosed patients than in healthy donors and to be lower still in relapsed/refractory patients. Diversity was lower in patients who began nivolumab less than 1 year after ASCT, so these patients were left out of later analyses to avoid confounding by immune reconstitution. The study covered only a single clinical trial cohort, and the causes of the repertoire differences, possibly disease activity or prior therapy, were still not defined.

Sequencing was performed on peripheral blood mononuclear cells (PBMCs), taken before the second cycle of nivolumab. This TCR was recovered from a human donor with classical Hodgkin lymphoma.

The DNA sequence reads TGTGCCAGCAGTTTTGAAGGCATGAACACTGAAGCTTTCTTT. The resulting protein is CASSFEGMNTEAFF. The chain was built from TRBV27 and TRBJ1-1, with no D gene named confidently. From cysteine to phenylalanine, the CDR3 is 14 amino acids long. The sequence is cut down to CDR3 DNA, 42 bases in frame from base 1. Via the germline V gene (reference sequence), CDR1 is MNHEY and CDR2 SMNVEV. Trimming removed 3 bases from V and 0 bases from J, leaving 8 bases between the germline ends.